The TCR beta chain under discussion was sequenced for a study of shared clonotypes between healthy human individuals. Whole-study findings and limits: Only blood was sampled, and tissue TCR repertoires likely differ from blood ones.

About this clone itself: Its antigen is unknown.

Investigators divided CD4+ cells into CD45RA+ naive and CD45RA-negative memory subsets. This was a deep-level run. The assay was immunoSEQ multiplex PCR, and TCRdb's table has in-frame clones only and misses some. The sample records 980,000 or so clones, over 60% being singletons. The junction had 3 bases not matched to a gene; V was cut back by 2 bases and J by 0 bases. CDR1 is SGHRS, CDR2 YFSETQ, per germline. The CDR3 totals 17 residues. This TCR came from a man aged 18 to 30 in good health. Sequences were obtained from memory CD4+ T cells sorted from blood. Subset noted: CD45RA-negative fraction. The V gene is TRBV5-1, the J gene TRBJ2-1, with TRBD2 matching over 12 bases. CDR3 nucleotides: TGCGCCAGCAGCTTTCTAGCGGGGGGGTCCTCCTACAATGAGCAGTTCTTC. Protein sequence: CASSFLAGGSSYNEQFF.